This passage covers 26 T cell receptor beta chains from one sample sequenced in a study of regulatory T cells in long-lasting Graves disease. Both iRepertoire HTBI primers and Arm-PCR of CDR3 regions were used to build the TCR beta libraries. Via MiXCR, TCRdb re-called the multiplex PCR reads, giving one row per CDR3 protein. The sample comprises 400,000 to 500,000 distinct CDR3 sequences, 14% of which are singletons, and roughly 15% rests with the top ten. The time point was: newly diagnosed GD, antithyroid drugs for less than 3 months. Making the TCR library involved RNA that had been extracted from PBMCs. The same data also went into a second study, on T cells in Graves' hyperthyroidism and ophthalmopathy.

Sequencing was performed on peripheral blood mononuclear cells (PBMCs), taken at new diagnosis, from a patient treated with antithyroid drugs. The receptor set was obtained from a woman aged 50 to 65 with Graves disease.

The chain employs TRBV5-6 and TRBJ1-1; D may be TRBD1 (5 bases). The CDR3 extends over 12 amino acids. Trimming took 4 bases from V and 4 from J, leaving 8 bases between them. The germline V gene encodes CDR1 SGHDT and CDR2 YYEEEE. CDR3 sequence: CASSAGSTEAFF. CDR3 bases: TGTGCCAGCAGCGCAGGGAGCACTGAAGCTTTCTTT.

This clonotype appeared many times. This chain uses TRBV28 with TRBJ2-2; no clear D. The CDR3 consists of 13 residues. V lost 3 bases, J lost 5 bases, and 7 bases lay in between. Germline V CDR1 and CDR2: MDHEN, SYDVKM. The CDR3 protein is CASSFFGTGELFF. For the CDR3, the DNA is TGTGCCAGCAGTTTTTTTGGAACCGGGGAGCTGTTTTTT.

This clonotype was counted between two and nine times. This chain joins TRBV5-6 and TRBJ1-5; D is ambiguous. CDR1 and CDR2 from the germline V gene are SGHDT and YYEEEE. The V and J ends lost 0 bases and 5 bases respectively, with 12 bases between them. The length of the CDR3 is 15 residues. CDR3 sequence: CASSLGGYGDQPQHF. The DNA for the CDR3 is TGTGCCAGCAGCTTGGGCGGGTATGGCGATCAGCCCCAGCATTTT.

This clonotype was detected a few times. This chain links TRBV29-1 with TRBJ1-2; 9 bases map to TRBD1. The CDR3 has 14 residues. V lost 6 bases and J lost 6; bases outside the gene matches: 11. The germline gives CDR1 SQVTM, CDR2 ANQGSEA. The CDR3, as DNA: TGCAGCGTACGAGGGACAGGGTGGCGGAATGGCTACACCTTC. The encoded protein is CSVRGTGWRNGYTF.

This clonotype was observed a few times. V and J are TRBV7-9 and TRBJ1-4; weak D call: TRBD1 (5 bases). The V and J ends lost 4 bases and 4 bases respectively, with 13 bases between them. The germline V gene encodes CDR1 SEHNR and CDR2 FQNEAQ (reference sequence). CDR3 length: 15 residues. Here the CDR3 DNA reads TGTGCCAGCAGCTCCAGCCCGGGGGGTAATGAAAAACTGTTTTTT. Encoded protein: CASSSSPGGNEKLFF.

Many counts were recorded for this clonotype. V usage is TRBV28 and J usage is TRBJ1-1; a weak D match, TRBD1 (6 bases). Germline V gives CDR1 MDHEN, CDR2 SYDVKM. The germline V and J ends were trimmed by 10 bases and 5 bases, with 20 bases remaining between them. The CDR3 runs to 14 residues. The CDR3 region is CATLASRGWTEAFF. The CDR3 DNA sequence: TGTGCCACCCTGGCGAGCAGGGGTTGGACTGAAGCTTTCTTT.

Points on this clonotype: A read error may be the cause here, since a much bigger clone is one base away. The chain links TRBV12-3 or TRBV12-4 to TRBJ2-2; perhaps TRBD1 as D (5 bases). Trimming pared 4 bases from V and 2 bases from J, leaving 17 bases between. This CDR3 has 17 amino acids. CDR3 coding DNA: TGTGCCAGCAGTTCCAGGGCCCCCCCCCCTAACACCGGGGAGCTGTTTTTT. Translation gives CASSSRAPPPNTGELFF.

The table lists this clonotype with a few counts. The V gene is TRBV7-8, the J gene TRBJ1-6; 8 positions match TRBD1. This CDR3 has 16 amino acids. The germline V gene encodes CDR1 SGHVS and CDR2 FQNEAQ. The V segment lost 4 bases and the J segment 2 bases; nucleotides outside the gene matches: 4. In DNA, the CDR3 is TGTGCCAGCAGCTACCGGGACAGGCCCTATAATTCACCCCTCCACTTT. It encodes CASSYRDRPYNSPLHF.

At least ten counts were recorded for this clonotype. The rearrangement links TRBV5-1 to TRBJ2-5; TRBD2 is a possible D gene (5 bases). The CDR3 runs to 14 residues. The V end lost 0 bases, the J end lost 4 bases, and 10 bases lay between the germline ends. Germline CDR1 reads SGHRS; CDR2 reads YFSETQ. The CDR3 region is CASSLVGSAETQYF. For the CDR3, the DNA is TGCGCCAGCAGCTTGGTTGGGAGCGCAGAGACCCAGTACTTC.

This clonotype was counted ten times or more. The genes are TRBV12-3 or TRBV12-4 and TRBJ1-3; TRBD1 is a possible D gene (5 bases). The CDR3 spans 15 residues. The V gene lost 3 bases and the J gene lost 3 bases, with 12 bases spanning the gap. DNA of the CDR3: TGTGCCAGCAGTTTGGATGTTGGGGGTGGAAACACCATATATTTT. It encodes CASSLDVGGGNTIYF.

This clonotype was counted at least ten times. V gene TRBV28 combines with J gene TRBJ2-2, with 9 bases aligning to TRBD1. Germline V gene lookup returns CDR1 MDHEN and CDR2 SYDVKM. This CDR3 spans 17 amino acids. V gave up 0 bases and J gave up 5 bases; unmatched junction bases: 7. CDR3 sequence: CASSLWDRGSGTGELFF. The CDR3 region has the DNA TGTGCCAGCAGTTTATGGGACAGGGGTTCGGGGACCGGGGAGCTGTTTTTT.

This clonotype was found many times. This sequence joins TRBV2 and TRBJ1-1; 11 bases align to TRBD1. Germline V gene lookup returns CDR1 SNHLY and CDR2 FYNNEI. With 6 bases clipped from V and 0 bases from J, the junction kept 6 bases outside the gene matches. This CDR3 has 16 residues. The chain's CDR3 is CASSEGQGGVNTEAFF. The CDR3 coding sequence is TGTGCCAGCAGCGAGGGACAGGGGGGTGTGAACACTGAAGCTTTCTTT.

The chain links TRBV19 to TRBJ2-4; a possible D gene is TRBD2 (6 bases). The DNA end is more similar to TRBJ2-1, so the J call may be wrong. This CDR3 contains 13 residues. Germline assignment: CDR1 LNHDA and CDR2 SQIVND (reference sequence). The CDR3 coding sequence is TGTGCCAGTAGACTAAGCGGGTACAATGAGCAGTTCTTC. Its protein is CASRLSGYNEQFF.

This clonotype was seen ten or more times. The J gene is TRBJ1-4, the V gene TRBV7-9, with 7 bases fitting TRBD1. V was pared by 5 bases and J by 7 bases, with 19 bases of the junction left unmatched. Germline-derived CDR1 and CDR2 are SEHNR and FQNEAQ (reference sequence). CDR3 size: 18 residues. In DNA form, the CDR3 reads TGTGCCAGCAGCCGATTCCAGACGACAGGGAGGGTTGGTGAAAAACTGTTTTTT. Protein product: CASSRFQTTGRVGEKLFF. The full variable domain, its missing parts supplied by reference TRBV7-9 and TRBJ1-4, is DTGVSQNPRHKITKRGQNVTFRCDPISEHNRLYWYRQTLGQGPEFLTYFQNEAQLEKSRLLSDRFSAERPKGSFSTLEIQRTEQGDSAMYLCASSRFQTTGRVGEKLFFGSGTQLSVL.

The sample holds one count of this clonotype. A read error may explain this, as a much larger clone is one base away. No conserved phenylalanine or tryptophan is present at the end of the CDR3, so a read error is the likely explanation. The rearrangement links TRBV29-1 to TRBJ1-5; D not certain. Germline CDR1 and CDR2: SQVTM and ANQGSEA. V was clipped by 5 bases and J by 0 bases, with 8 bases between them. This CDR3 is built from 13 residues. The CDR3 loop reads CSVLTGSNQPQHS. Written as DNA, the CDR3 is TGCAGCGTTCTGACTGGTAGCAATCAGCCCCAGCATTCT.

This chain links TRBV29-1 with TRBJ2-7; 8 bases match TRBD2. The CDR3 has 15 amino acids. Trimming removed 6 bases from V and 4 bases from J; junction bases left unmatched: 14. The V gene's germline CDR1 is SQVTM and CDR2 ANQGSEA. The CDR3 protein is CSVLEVSGRPYEQYF. In nucleotides, the CDR3 is TGCAGCGTCCTCGAGGTCAGCGGGAGACCTTACGAGCAGTACTTC.

In this sample, this clonotype turned up many times. As DNA, the CDR3 is TGTGCCAGCAGCTCCAGACTAGCGGGAGCGTCGGGTGAGCAGTTCTTC. Translated, it gives CASSSRLAGASGEQFF. V and J are TRBV6-1 and TRBJ2-1; 12 bases fit TRBD2. From germline, CDR1 is MNHNS and CDR2 SASEGT. The CDR3 contains 16 residues. V trimming: 6 bases; J trimming: 9 bases; junction bases outside the gene matches: 12.

There are many counts of this clonotype. The rearrangement links TRBV18 to TRBJ2-5; 9 bases line up with TRBD1. Trimming at V came to 3 bases and at J to 1 base, leaving 3 bases not matched to a gene. Germline loops: CDR1 KGHSH, CDR2 LQKENI. The CDR3 has 15 residues. CDR3 sequence (DNA): TGTGCCAGCTCACCTCTACAGGGGGCCCAAGAGACCCAGTACTTC. This gives the protein CASSPLQGAQETQYF.

This clonotype was seen at least ten times. The chain links TRBV11-2 to TRBJ2-6; the D gene could be TRBD1 or TRBD2 (6 bases each). The CDR3 has 18 residues. From germline, CDR1 is SGHAT and CDR2 FQNNGV. V was shortened by 6 bases and J by 3 bases, with 21 bases between the two germline ends. The DNA for the CDR3 is TGTGCCAGCAGTTCAACCGTCACGGGGGCGTATGGGGCCAACGTCCTGACTTTC. Its protein product is CASSSTVTGAYGANVLTF.

This clonotype was counted at least ten times. The J gene is TRBJ2-2, the V gene TRBV24-1; D is perhaps TRBD1 (6 bases). Between the trimmed V and J ends, which lost 3 bases and 1 base, there was a span of 14 bases. The V gene's germline CDR1 is KGHDR and CDR2 SFDVKD. The CDR3 extends over 17 amino acids. The DNA for the CDR3 is TGTGCCACCAGTGATCCGCTGGGCAGGGGGAACACCGGGGAGCTGTTTTTT. Its protein is CATSDPLGRGNTGELFF.

This clonotype has at least ten counts. The gene calls are TRBV27 and TRBJ2-1; tentatively, D is TRBD1 (5 bases). The V gene's germline CDR1 is MNHEY and CDR2 SMNVEV (reference sequence). CDR3 length: 15 amino acids. V was shortened by 5 bases and J by 5 bases, with 16 bases between the two germline ends. The CDR3 DNA sequence: TGTGCCAGCAGTCCCCTCCTCGGCAGGGACAATGAGCAGTTCTTC. Translated, it gives CASSPLLGRDNEQFF.

This clonotype was observed a handful of times. The V call is TRBV5-1, the J call TRBJ2-2; 7 bases align to TRBD2. With 0 bases clipped from V and 2 bases from J, the junction kept 4 bases outside the gene matches. The CDR3 length is 16 residues. CDR1 and CDR2 from the germline V gene are SGHRS and YFSETQ. CDR3: CASSLVPGGNTGELFF. The CDR3, as DNA: TGCGCCAGCAGCTTGGTTCCGGGGGGAAACACCGGGGAGCTGTTTTTT.

J is TRBJ2-2 and V is TRBV6-2 or TRBV6-3; TRBD2 aligns across 14 bases. V was pared by 7 bases and J by 2 bases, with 3 bases of the junction left unmatched. The CDR3 covers 16 residues. Per the germline V gene, CDR1 is MNHEY and CDR2 is SVGEGT. The CDR3 region is CASKGLAGGNTGELFF. The DNA of the CDR3 is TGTGCCAGCAAAGGACTAGCGGGGGGAAACACCGGGGAGCTGTTTTTT.

This clonotype was recorded at least ten times. The chain joins TRBV28 to TRBJ2-3; the D is unclear. Germline V CDR1 and CDR2: MDHEN, SYDVKM. V was cut by 4 bases and J by 6 bases, with 17 bases left in between. The length of the CDR3 is 15 residues. The CDR3 region is CASSSGGPPQDTQYF. The CDR3 DNA is TGTGCCAGCAGTTCTGGTGGACCCCCTCAGGATACGCAGTATTTT.

This clonotype was seen only a few times. The rearrangement joins TRBV29-1 to TRBJ2-2, with TRBD2 matching 14 bases. V lost 8 bases to trimming and J lost 7 bases; unmatched junction nucleotides: 6. Germline CDR1 reads SQVTM; CDR2 reads ANQGSEA. This CDR3 region has 14 residues. The CDR3 reads CSTRTSGRFGELFF. The CDR3 bases are TGCAGCACCCGGACTAGCGGGAGGTTCGGGGAGCTGTTTTTT.

In this sample, this clonotype turned up many times. The rearrangement uses TRBV5-1 and TRBJ2-7; TRBD2 matches 7 bases. V lost 6 bases, J lost 1 base, and 7 bases stayed unmatched. The CDR3 extends over 14 amino acids. Germline loops: CDR1 SGHRS, CDR2 YFSETQ. The CDR3 region has the DNA TGCGCCAGCACGAGTACTAGCGATTCCTACGAGCAGTACTTC. It is translated as CASTSTSDSYEQYF.